This paragraph reports one T cell receptor (beta chain). Antigen unknown. This sample was included in a study of cytomegalovirus exposure and HLA in healthy donors. Looking at the study overall: Drawn from HLA-typed donors, 65 million to 100 million unique TCRs were held in an early data release.

Primers included in the PCR were 60 Vbeta and 13 Jbeta primers. Only in-frame clones appear in the TCRdb table, and some are missing; sequencing was by immunoSEQ multiplex PCR. Here the sample spans 150,000 to 200,000 clones, 70% to 90% being singletons. Germline CDR1 is MNHNY and CDR2 is SVGAGI (reference sequence). The length of the CDR3 is 11 residues. V lost 0 bases and J 9 bases, leaving 3 bases between the germline ends. Whole-study findings and limits: Researchers reported in a later analysis that a missense DCLRE1C variant was tied to TCR beta V- and J-gene trimming. About 87% or about 30% of the time was how often most TCR beta V segments were productive, according to an earlier analysis.

This clonotype originated in a young woman in good health and CMV-seronegative. Sequencing was performed on PBMCs. The rearrangement joins TRBV6-6 to TRBJ2-1; no firm D call. This CDR3 is CASSYSSEQFF. Written as DNA, the CDR3 is TGTGCCAGCAGTTACTCGAGTGAGCAGTTCTTC.